Below, 6 T cell receptor beta chains from the same sample are listed, as sequenced in a study of graft-versus-host responses after intestinal transplantation. Profiled with immunoSEQ multiplex PCR; TCRdb holds only in-frame clones, not every one. The sample yields more than 65,000 clones, about 92% seen once. These receptors' antigens are unknown. The starting material was unstimulated CD8+ T cells sorted from spleen or lymph node cells, obtained before intestinal transplant. These receptors were collected from a human donor who received an intestinal transplant.

The genes are TRBV21-1 and TRBJ1-1; whether TRBD1, the table's D call, matches the DNA was not checked. TRBV21-1 is marked as a pseudogene. The CDR3 consists of 19 residues. CDR3 in amino acids: CASSKGKGITGQGPDEAFF. CDR3 nucleotide sequence: TGTGCCAGCAGCAAAGGAAAGGGCATAACGGGACAGGGCCCGGATGAAGCTTTCTTT.

The chain has TRBV11-2 and TRBJ1-6; the D gene is possibly TRBD1 (5 bases). The CDR3 loop spans 13 amino acids. Germline CDR1 reads SGHAT; CDR2 reads FQNNGV. V lost 8 bases and J 5 bases, leaving 10 bases between the germline ends. The CDR3 here is CASQPGNNSPLHF. CDR3 nucleotide sequence: TGTGCCAGCCAGCCAGGGAATAATTCACCCCTCCACTTT.

The rearrangement joins TRBV11-2 to TRBJ2-7, with D possibly being TRBD2 (7 bases). Trimming left V 3 bases short and J 2 bases short, with 11 bases between. Germline CDR1 is SGHAT and CDR2 is FQNNGV. There are 14 residues in the CDR3. The CDR3 coding sequence is TGTGCCAGCAGCTTCGGAGGGGGGGCCTACGAGCAGTACTTC. Its translation: CASSFGGGAYEQYF.

The chain recombines TRBV6-6 with TRBJ1-1; TRBD1 matches 7 bases. This CDR3 has 13 residues. Unmatched junction bases numbered 2, after V lost 6 bases and J lost 1 base. The V gene's germline CDR1 is MNHNY and CDR2 SVGAGI (reference sequence). The chain's CDR3 is CASRTGTNTEAFF. The CDR3 nucleotides are TGTGCCAGCAGGACAGGGACGAACACTGAAGCTTTCTTT.

The chain has TRBV19 and TRBJ2-2; TRBD1 matches at 8 bases. The J segment lost 6 bases and the V segment lost 6 bases, leaving 9 bases of the junction unmatched. The CDR3 spans 15 residues. Germline V gives CDR1 LNHDA, CDR2 SQIVND (reference sequence). CDR3 residues: CASSYGGTGAGELFF. CDR3 DNA: TGTGCCAGTAGCTATGGTGGGACAGGCGCCGGGGAGCTGTTTTTT.

J is TRBJ2-7 and V is TRBV6-1; D unclear. The V end was cut by 3 bases, the J end by 5 bases, with 14 bases between. Per germline, CDR1 MNHNS and CDR2 SASEGT. CDR3 size: 14 residues. The CDR3: CASSDYGLGHEQYF. Written as DNA, the CDR3 is TGTGCCAGCAGTGATTATGGTTTGGGCCACGAGCAGTACTTC.